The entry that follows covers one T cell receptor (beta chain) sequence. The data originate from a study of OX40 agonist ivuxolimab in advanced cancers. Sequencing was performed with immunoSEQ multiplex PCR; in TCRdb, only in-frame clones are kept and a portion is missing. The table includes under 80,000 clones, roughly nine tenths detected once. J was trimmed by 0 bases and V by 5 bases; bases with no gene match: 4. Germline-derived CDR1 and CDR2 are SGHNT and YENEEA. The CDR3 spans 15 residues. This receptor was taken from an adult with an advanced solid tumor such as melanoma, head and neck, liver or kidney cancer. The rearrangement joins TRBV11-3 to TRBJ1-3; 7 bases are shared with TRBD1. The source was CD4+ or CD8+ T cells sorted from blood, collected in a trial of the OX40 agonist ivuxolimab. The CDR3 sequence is CASSITGDSGNTIYF. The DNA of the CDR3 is TGTGCCAGCAGCATAACAGGGGACTCTGGAAACACCATATATTTT.